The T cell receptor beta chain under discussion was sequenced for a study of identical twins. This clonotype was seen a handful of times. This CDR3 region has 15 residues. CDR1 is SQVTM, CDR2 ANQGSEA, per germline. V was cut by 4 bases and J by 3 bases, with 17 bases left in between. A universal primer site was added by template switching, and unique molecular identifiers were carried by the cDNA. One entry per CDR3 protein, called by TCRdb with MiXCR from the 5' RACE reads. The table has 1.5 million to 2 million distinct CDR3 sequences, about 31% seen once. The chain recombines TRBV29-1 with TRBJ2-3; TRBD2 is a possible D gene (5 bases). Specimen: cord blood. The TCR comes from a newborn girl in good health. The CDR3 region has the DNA TGCAGCGTTGCCCTCTTCGGGGAGAAAACAGATACGCAGTATTTT. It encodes CSVALFGEKTDTQYF.